A single sample gave rise to the 17 T cell receptor beta chains below, sequenced in a study of radiotherapy plus CTLA-4 blockade in lung cancer (dated by TCRdb to the late 2010s). The receptor library was made with the immunoSEQ multiplex PCR assay. The table was pulled from immuneACCESS by TCRdb, which kept in-frame rearrangements only. Such tables lose some clones; where checked, under half of the loss comes from unresolved V genes, and the rest has no known cause. The sample includes 55,000 to 80,000 clones, with 78% observed a single time. In total, the top ten clones hold 7.1% of the sample. This specimen was peripheral blood, taken from a patient treated with radiotherapy plus ipilimumab. Every receptor here comes from a human donor with non-small cell lung cancer who had a complete response to radiotherapy plus ipilimumab.

The rearrangement joins TRBV27 to TRBJ2-7, with TRBD2 as a possible D gene (6 bases). V was trimmed by 6 bases and J by 2 bases, leaving 23 bases between them. The CDR3 spans 17 residues. Germline values: CDR1 MNHEY, CDR2 SMNVEV (reference sequence). CDR3 nucleotide sequence: TGTGCCAGCAGCGGGAGCCTATTAAAGCGGGTTCCCTACGAGCAGTACGTC. This translates into CASSGSLLKRVPYEQYV.

In this sample, this clone turned up a few times. At one boundary the junction diverges from the germline segment, which might be a read error. The chain carries TRBV5-6 and TRBJ2-5; D might be TRBD1 (6 bases). The CDR3 totals 11 residues. Germline CDR1 SGHDT, CDR2 YYEEEE. The CDR3 is CASSLSRQVNF. As DNA, the CDR3 is TGTGCCAGCAGCTTAAGCCGACAGGTGAACTTC.

The chain uses TRBV6-1 and TRBJ2-5; no firm D call. This CDR3 has 12 residues. V was shortened by 6 bases and J by 5 bases, with 10 bases between the two germline ends. Per germline, CDR1 MNHNS and CDR2 SASEGT. In DNA form, the CDR3 reads TGTGCCAGCAGAACGGCCTCGGAGACCCAGTACTTC. Translation gives CASRTASETQYF.

The CDR3 region is CASCKGLDYEQYF. CDR3 in DNA: TGTGCCAGCTGCAAGGGACTTGACTACGAGCAGTACTTC. The chain links TRBV2 to TRBJ2-7, with D possibly being TRBD2 (6 bases). V lost 8 bases, J lost 3 bases, and 14 bases lay in between. This CDR3 is built from 13 residues. CDR1 SNHLY and CDR2 FYNNEI come from the germline V gene.

This clone was seen a single time. The chain combines TRBV7-9 with TRBJ1-1; D not certain. Germline CDR1 SEHNR, CDR2 FQNEAQ (reference sequence). The CDR3 length is 13 residues. The V end lost 1 base, the J end lost 0 bases, and 3 bases lay between the germline ends. The CDR3 is CASSLDLNTEAFF. CDR3 DNA sequence: TGTGCCAGCAGCTTAGATTTGAACACTGAAGCTTTCTTT. The full variable domain, with the rest looked up from reference TRBV7-9 and TRBJ1-1, is DTGVSQNPRHKITKRGQNVTFRCDPISEHNRLYWYRQTLGQGPEFLTYFQNEAQLEKSRLLSDRFSAERPKGSFSTLEIQRTEQGDSAMYLCASSLDLNTEAFFGQGTRLTVV.

The genes are TRBV19 and TRBJ1-1, with D perhaps TRBD1 (5 bases). V lost 8 bases and J 4 bases, leaving 17 bases between the germline ends. CDR3 length: 14 residues. Germline assignment: CDR1 LNHDA and CDR2 SQIVND (reference sequence). The DNA for the CDR3 is TGTGCCAGTGCACACGGGGGGGGTACCACTGAAGCTTTCTTT. Its protein is CASAHGGGTTEAFF. The variable domain in full, completed from reference TRBV19 and TRBJ1-1, reads DGGITQSPKYLFRKEGQNVTLSCEQNLNHDAMYWYRQDPGQGLRLIYYSQIVNDFQKGDIAEGYSVSREKKESFPLTVTSAQKNPTAFYLCASAHGGGTTEAFFGQGTRLTVV.

The gene calls are TRBV28 and TRBJ1-2; D gene ambiguous. The CDR3 runs 14 residues. Per the germline V gene, CDR1 is MDHEN and CDR2 is SYDVKM. V shed 4 bases and J shed 2 bases, with 11 bases lying between them. Written as DNA, the CDR3 is TGTGCCAGCAGTTCAACACTTTCGAACTATGGCTACACCTTC. Translated, it gives CASSSTLSNYGYTF.

V gene TRBV7-2 combines with J gene TRBJ1-2; TRBD1 agrees at 7 bases. Germline V CDR1 and CDR2: SGHTA, FQGNSA. V was pared by 5 bases and J by 8 bases, with 14 bases of the junction left unmatched. The CDR3 is made up of 15 amino acids. CDR3 sequence (DNA): TGTGCCAGCAGCCGAGGCTCCGGGACAGTGGGGGGCTACACCTTC. Its protein is CASSRGSGTVGGYTF.

The chain joins TRBV9 to TRBJ2-1; D may be TRBD1 (6 bases). Deletions cut 4 bases from V and 7 bases from J, with 12 bases between. The CDR3 loop spans 13 amino acids. Germline CDR1 and CDR2: SGDLS and YYNGEE. The CDR3 sequence is CASSPGQTNEQFF. CDR3 DNA sequence: TGTGCCAGCAGCCCCGGACAGACGAATGAGCAGTTCTTC.

The chain carries TRBV10-3 and TRBJ1-5; 8 nucleotides align to TRBD1. CDR3 size: 14 residues. J lost 10 bases, V lost 4 bases, and 9 bases had no gene match. CDR1 and CDR2 from the germline V gene are ENHRY and SYGVKD. The CDR3 region has the DNA TGTGCCATCAGTGCCAGGGGGCCCTTGGATCCCCAGCATTTT. This gives the protein CAISARGPLDPQHF.

The J gene is TRBJ1-3, the V gene TRBV7-9, with TRBD1 identical over 9 bases. V was pared by 4 bases and J by 7 bases, with 5 bases of the junction left unmatched. This CDR3 is built from 14 residues. The germline V gene encodes CDR1 SEHNR and CDR2 FQNEAQ (reference sequence). CDR3 in DNA: TGTGCCAGCAGCTCAATACAGGGGGCGAACACCATATATTTT. Translated, it gives CASSSIQGANTIYF.

This clone was detected only once. The chain couples TRBV2 to TRBJ2-1; TRBD1 is a possible D gene (6 bases). CDR3 length: 14 residues. CDR1 and CDR2 (germline): SNHLY, FYNNEI. Trimming took 5 bases from V and 7 from J, leaving 15 bases between them. The CDR3 DNA reads TGTGCCAGCAGTCAGGGGCGAGCCCGTAATGAGCAGTTCTTC. Amino acid sequence: CASSQGRARNEQFF.

The chain combines TRBV19 with TRBJ1-5; D remains unclear. The CDR3 sequence is 12 residues long. The V gene lost 3 bases and the J gene lost 7 bases, with 7 bases spanning the gap. CDR1 is LNHDA, CDR2 SQIVND, per germline (reference sequence). The CDR3 protein is CASSIWLQPQHF. CDR3 DNA sequence: TGTGCCAGTAGTATTTGGCTCCAGCCCCAGCATTTT.

This chain joins TRBV20-1 and TRBJ1-1; D is perhaps TRBD1 (6 bases). CDR1 is DFQATT and CDR2 is SNEGSKA in the germline V gene (reference sequence). This CDR3 spans 10 amino acids. V lost 1 base and J 11 bases, leaving 8 bases between the germline ends. Here the CDR3 DNA reads TGCAGTGCTAGAGCAAGGGGGGCTTTCTTT. Translation: CSARARGAFF.

This clone was seen only a few times. The rearrangement links TRBV5-1 to TRBJ2-2, with 10 bases fitting TRBD1. This CDR3 spans 16 amino acids. V shed 4 bases, J shed 3 bases, and the junction held 6 bases outside the gene matches. Germline-derived CDR1 and CDR2 are SGHRS and YFSETQ. CDR3 DNA sequence: TGCGCCAGCAGCAAGACAGGGGGCGCGGACACCGGGGAGCTGTTTTTT. Amino acids: CASSKTGGADTGELFF.

CDR3 DNA: TGTGCCAGCAGTGTAGCGGGGGGGTCGGAGACCCAGTACTTC. It encodes CASSVAGGSETQYF. The V and J genes are TRBV25-1 and TRBJ2-5; 11 bases align to TRBD2. This CDR3 has 14 amino acids. V shed 4 bases, J shed 5 bases, and the junction held 3 bases outside the gene matches. Per the germline V gene, CDR1 is MGHDK and CDR2 is SYGVNS.

The J gene is TRBJ2-3, the V gene TRBV2; TRBD2 matches 9 bases. The germline CDR1 and CDR2 sequences are SNHLY and FYNNEI. V lost 3 bases, J lost 5 bases, and 6 bases stayed unmatched. This CDR3 is built from 15 residues. The CDR3 here is CASSDGGGAEDTQYF. Here the CDR3 DNA reads TGTGCCAGCAGTGACGGCGGGGGGGCGGAAGATACGCAGTATTTT.